This T cell receptor (beta chain) stems from a study of blood T cell repertoires in COVID-19. The sample holds a few counts of this clone. CDR1 and CDR2 (germline): MNHEY, SMNVEV (reference sequence). The CDR3 consists of 16 residues. The junction had 7 bases not matched to a gene; V was cut back by 4 bases and J by 3 bases. Sequencing was performed with immunoSEQ multiplex PCR; in TCRdb, only in-frame clones are kept and a portion is missing. Of 200,000 to 250,000 clones in the sample, over 75% were seen once. The source material was PBMCs or T cells enriched from blood (not recorded which). The gene calls are TRBV27 and TRBJ2-3; 10 nucleotides align to TRBD1. The TCR was taken from a woman in her 40s with acute COVID-19. The CDR3 region is CASSSNQGQGTDTQYF. The CDR3 DNA sequence: TGTGCCAGCAGTTCCAACCAGGGACAGGGGACAGATACGCAGTATTTT.